This T cell receptor beta chain was found in a study of T cells after posttransplantation cyclophosphamide. Study-level results: Recipient CMV seropositivity and CMV reactivation strongly tracked TRB clonality. Donor CD8+ memory clones often dominated recipient blood repertoires at later times. Blood and skin or GI T cell repertoires showed limited TRB overlap.

About this clone: Its target is unknown.

Sequenced by immunoSEQ multiplex PCR; TCRdb stores in-frame clones only, minus some. The sample has 1,500 to 1,900 clones, 65% to 80% seen once; the top ten hold approximately 9.9%. Cyclophosphamide on days +3 and +4 followed busulfan-fludarabine conditioning and a marrow graft. This CDR3 spans 14 amino acids. From germline, CDR1 is SGHRS and CDR2 YFSETQ. V dropped 0 bases and J dropped 4 bases, with 10 bases sitting between them. The clonotype comes from a female patient over 55 who received an allogeneic stem cell transplant from an unrelated donor, was CMV-positive, and had acute GVHD only. Some T cells may have come from the graft donor. Source: CD4+ T cells sorted from PBMCs, taken 220 to 250 days after allogeneic stem cell transplant with posttransplant cyclophosphamide. V is TRBV5-1 and J is TRBJ1-1, with D unclear. CDR3 protein: CASSLAERSTEAFF. The CDR3 nucleotides read TGCGCCAGCAGCTTGGCCGAGAGGAGCACTGAAGCTTTCTTT. Supplemented by reference TRBV5-1 and TRBJ1-1, the full variable domain reads KAGVTQTPRYLIKTRGQQVTLSCSPISGHRSVSWYQQTPGQGLQFLFEYFSETQRNKGNFPGRFSGRQFSNSRSEMNVSTLELGDSALYLCASSLAERSTEAFFGQGTRLTVV.